This T cell receptor (beta chain) derives from a study of T cell responses to AZD1222 COVID-19 vaccine. Study-level points and caveats: Elevations in Spike-specific TCR breadth and depth followed administration of two AZD1222 doses.

The data were produced by immunoSEQ multiplex PCR, yet TCRdb's version contains in-frame clones alone and is incomplete. Of some 150,000 clones in the sample, about 92% are singletons; the top ten hold 1.5% to 2%. With respect to this clone: The target antigen is unknown.

Deletions cut 7 bases from V and 1 base from J, with 12 bases between. CDR3 length: 14 residues. Germline lookup yields CDR1 MDHEN and CDR2 SYDVKM. The sequence was obtained from an adult who received the AZD1222 COVID-19 vaccine. Sequences were derived from peripheral blood, sampled 28 days after the second AZD1222 dose. The rearrangement links TRBV28 to TRBJ2-3; tentatively, D is TRBD1 (7 bases). For the CDR3, the DNA is TGTGCCAGCAACCGCAGGGGGGGCACAGATACGCAGTATTTT. Amino acids: CASNRRGGTDTQYF.